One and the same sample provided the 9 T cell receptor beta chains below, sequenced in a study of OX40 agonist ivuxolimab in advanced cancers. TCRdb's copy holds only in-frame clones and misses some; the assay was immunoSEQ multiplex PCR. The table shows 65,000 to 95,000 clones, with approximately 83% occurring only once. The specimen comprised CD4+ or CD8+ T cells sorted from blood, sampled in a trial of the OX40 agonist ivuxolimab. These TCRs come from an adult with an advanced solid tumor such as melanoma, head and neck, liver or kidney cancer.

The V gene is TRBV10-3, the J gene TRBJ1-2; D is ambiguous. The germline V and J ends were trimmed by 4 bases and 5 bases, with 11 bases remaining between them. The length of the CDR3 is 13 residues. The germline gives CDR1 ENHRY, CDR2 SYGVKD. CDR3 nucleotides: TGTGCCATCAGTGCGCAGGAGATATATGGCTACACCTTC. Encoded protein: CAISAQEIYGYTF.

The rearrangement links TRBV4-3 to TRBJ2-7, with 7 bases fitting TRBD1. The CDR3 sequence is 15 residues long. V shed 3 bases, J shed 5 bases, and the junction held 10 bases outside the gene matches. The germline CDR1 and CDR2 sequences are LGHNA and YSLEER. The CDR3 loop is CASSQATGFLNEQYF. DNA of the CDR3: TGCGCCAGCAGCCAGGCGACAGGGTTTCTTAACGAGCAGTACTTC.

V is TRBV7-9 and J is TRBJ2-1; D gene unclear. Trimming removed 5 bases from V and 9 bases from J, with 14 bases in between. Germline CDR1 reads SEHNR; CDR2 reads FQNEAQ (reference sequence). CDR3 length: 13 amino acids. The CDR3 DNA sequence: TGTGCCAGCAGCCTAGAAGGCGCGTCTGAGCAGTTCTTC. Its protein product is CASSLEGASEQFF.

This CDR3 is CASSLKAGSHSSTDTQYF. In nucleotides, the CDR3 is TGTGCCAGCAGCTTAAAAGCGGGAAGCCATTCTAGCACAGATACGCAGTATTTT. The gene calls are TRBV7-2 and TRBJ2-3, with 7 bases lining up with TRBD2. This CDR3 contains 18 residues. Germline V gives CDR1 SGHTA, CDR2 FQGNSA. The ends lost 2 bases at V and 0 bases at J; junction bases unmatched: 11.

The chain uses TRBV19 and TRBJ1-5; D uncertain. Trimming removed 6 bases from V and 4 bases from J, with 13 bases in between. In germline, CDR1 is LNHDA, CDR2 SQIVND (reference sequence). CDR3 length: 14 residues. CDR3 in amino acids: CASRNLRGNQPQHF. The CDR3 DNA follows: TGTGCCAGTAGGAACCTCCGGGGTAATCAGCCCCAGCATTTT.

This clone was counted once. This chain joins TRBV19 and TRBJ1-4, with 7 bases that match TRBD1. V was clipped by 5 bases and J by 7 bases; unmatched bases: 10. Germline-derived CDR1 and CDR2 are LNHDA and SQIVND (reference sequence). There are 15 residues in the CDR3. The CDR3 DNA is TGTGCCAGTAGTTCCTCGGGGACAGTCCCTGAAAAACTGTTTTTT. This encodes CASSSSGTVPEKLFF.

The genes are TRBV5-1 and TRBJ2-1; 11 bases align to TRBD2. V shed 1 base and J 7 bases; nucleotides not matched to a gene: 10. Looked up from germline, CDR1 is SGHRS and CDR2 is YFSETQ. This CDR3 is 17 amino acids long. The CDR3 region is CASSLTSGRPPANEQFF. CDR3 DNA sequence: TGCGCCAGCAGCTTGACTAGCGGGAGACCTCCGGCGAATGAGCAGTTCTTC.

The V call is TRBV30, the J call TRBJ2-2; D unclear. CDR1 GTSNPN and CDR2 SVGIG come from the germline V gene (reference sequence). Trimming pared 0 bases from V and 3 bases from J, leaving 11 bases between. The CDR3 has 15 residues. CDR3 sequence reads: CAWSVSQLDTGELFF. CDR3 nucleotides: TGTGCCTGGAGTGTCTCGCAACTTGACACCGGGGAGCTGTTTTTT.

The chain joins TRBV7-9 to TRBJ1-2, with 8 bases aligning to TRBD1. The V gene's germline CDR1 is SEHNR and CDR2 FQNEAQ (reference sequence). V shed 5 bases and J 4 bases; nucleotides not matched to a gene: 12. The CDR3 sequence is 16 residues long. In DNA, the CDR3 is TGTGCCAGCAGCGTCCCGGGACAGGCCGATCTCTATGGCTACACCTTC. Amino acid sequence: CASSVPGQADLYGYTF. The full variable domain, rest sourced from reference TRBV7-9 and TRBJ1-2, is DTGVSQNPRHKITKRGQNVTFRCDPISEHNRLYWYRQTLGQGPEFLTYFQNEAQLEKSRLLSDRFSAERPKGSFSTLEIQRTEQGDSAMYLCASSVPGQADLYGYTFGSGTRLTVV.